Following are 29 T cell receptor beta chains from one sample sequenced in a study of response to subunit inactivated influenza vaccine. TCRdb passed the RT-PCR reads through MiXCR, listing each CDR3 protein once. The sample consists of 550,000 to 800,000 distinct CDR3 sequences, less than 20% of them appearing once. Material: PBMCs from blood, obtained 11 to 12 days after vaccination. The receptors originated from a man aged 45-60 years who received an inactivated influenza vaccine.

This rearrangement joins TRBV29-1 to TRBJ2-7; D is possibly TRBD1 (6 bases). Trimming cost V 6 bases and J 2 bases, with 14 bases left between them. Germline V lookup: CDR1 SQVTM, CDR2 ANQGSEA. This CDR3 has 13 residues. Written as DNA, the CDR3 is TGCAGCGTCCAAGCAGGGGCCACCTACGAGCAGTACTTC. Translating it yields CSVQAGATYEQYF.

This clonotype was seen a handful of times. The rearrangement uses TRBV29-1 and TRBJ2-3, with TRBD1 identical over 8 bases. Losses at the gene ends were 6 bases for V and 0 bases for J; bases not matched to a gene: 2. From germline, CDR1 is SQVTM and CDR2 ANQGSEA. The CDR3 is made up of 13 amino acids. The CDR3 reads CSVSGGSTDTQYF. CDR3 nucleotide sequence: TGCAGCGTGTCAGGGGGCAGCACAGATACGCAGTATTTT.

J is TRBJ2-7 and V is TRBV20-1; D might be TRBD1 (6 bases). Germline values: CDR1 DFQATT, CDR2 SNEGSKA (reference sequence). CDR3 length equals 12 residues. Trimming left V 6 bases short and J 5 bases short, with 14 bases between. The CDR3 protein is CSARGQLDEQYF. In nucleotides, the CDR3 is TGCAGTGCCCGAGGACAGCTGGACGAGCAGTACTTC.

In this sample, this clonotype turned up a few times. The chain employs TRBV7-8 and TRBJ2-5; D assignment may be TRBD1 or TRBD2 (6 bases each). Germline V CDR1 and CDR2: SGHVS, FQNEAQ. This CDR3 spans 17 amino acids. V lost 1 base and J lost 2, with 17 bases in between. The CDR3 nucleotides read TGTGCCAGCAGCTTAGTTTTCCCGGGGGCTAAACAAGAGACCCAGTACTTC. Protein product: CASSLVFPGAKQETQYF. The full variable domain, with the rest looked up from reference TRBV7-8 and TRBJ2-5, is GAGVSQSPRYKVAKRGQDVALRCDPISGHVSLFWYQQALGQGPEFLTYFQNEAQLDKSGLPSDRFFAERPEGSVSTLKIQRTQQEDSAVYLCASSLVFPGAKQETQYFGPGTRLLVL.

The chain joins TRBV7-2 to TRBJ2-2; possible D gene TRBD2, 7 bases. In germline, CDR1 is SGHTA, CDR2 FQGNSA. CDR3 length: 17 residues. Trimming removed 1 base from V and 4 bases from J, with 16 bases in between. The CDR3 nucleotides are TGTGCCAGCAGCTTAGTTCCCGGGGGGCAACCCACCGGGGAGCTGTTTTTT. This gives the protein CASSLVPGGQPTGELFF.

The chain links TRBV20-1 to TRBJ1-4; tentatively, D is TRBD1 (6 bases). Trimming stripped 5 bases from V and 5 bases from J, with 9 bases between. Germline V gene data show CDR1 as DFQATT and CDR2 as SNEGSKA (reference sequence). This CDR3 comprises 12 residues. CDR3 nucleotides: TGCAGTGCTTATGGACAGAATGAAAAACTGTTTTTT. Its translation: CSAYGQNEKLFF.

This chain's CDR3 is CASSWGQGVGYEQYF. Written as DNA, the CDR3 is TGTGCCAGCAGCTGGGGACAGGGGGTGGGATACGAGCAGTACTTC. The rearrangement joins TRBV7-2 to TRBJ2-7; 11 bases map to TRBD1. This CDR3 region has 15 residues. Trimming at V came to 4 bases and at J to 4 bases, leaving 6 bases not matched to a gene. Germline assignment: CDR1 SGHTA and CDR2 FQGNSA.

This clonotype was seen more than once but under ten times. The chain joins TRBV7-9 to TRBJ2-1, with TRBD2 as a possible D gene (6 bases). The CDR3 length is 15 residues. Trimming cost V 5 bases and J 5 bases, with 16 bases left between them. Per the germline V gene, CDR1 is SEHNR and CDR2 is FQNEAQ (reference sequence). CDR3 sequence reads: CASSPPRGYDNEQFF. The DNA for the CDR3 is TGTGCCAGCAGCCCCCCCCGGGGGTACGACAATGAGCAGTTCTTC.

This clonotype was seen a handful of times. V usage is TRBV29-1 and J usage is TRBJ2-7, with 14 bases that match TRBD2. In germline, CDR1 is SQVTM, CDR2 ANQGSEA. With 7 bases clipped from V and 6 bases from J, the junction kept 5 bases outside the gene matches. The CDR3 has 13 amino acids. This CDR3 reads CSARLAGGGEQYF. In DNA, the CDR3 is TGCAGCGCTAGACTAGCGGGAGGGGGCGAGCAGTACTTC.

In this sample, this clonotype turned up a few times. V gene TRBV20-1 combines with J gene TRBJ1-3, with D uncertain. The CDR3 spans 15 residues. Trimming shortened V by 0 bases and J by 0 bases, and 9 bases separated the two germline ends. Germline CDR1 and CDR2: DFQATT and SNEGSKA (reference sequence). The CDR3 sequence: CSARDGHSSGNTIYF. In nucleotides, the CDR3 is TGCAGTGCTAGAGATGGCCATAGCTCTGGAAACACCATATATTTT.

To note about this clonotype: This CDR3 fails to terminate in the conserved phenylalanine or tryptophan, so it likely reflects a read error. No DNA is shown, since the ends of the CDR3 on it are uncertain; the CDR3 is the one TCRdb lists. The CDR3: CASSYLPGLADLTT. J is TRBJ2-1 and V is TRBV6-2 or TRBV6-3; TRBD2 is taken as the D call from the table, unchecked against the DNA. The length of the CDR3 is 14 amino acids, counting both ends. Germline V lookup: CDR1 MNHEY, CDR2 SVGEGT.

This chain connects TRBV20-1 to TRBJ1-1; no clear D gene. The germline V gene encodes CDR1 DFQATT and CDR2 SNEGSKA (reference sequence). The ends were cut back, 4 bases at V and 4 bases at J, with 16 bases in the middle. The CDR3 has 14 amino acids. CDR3 sequence reads: CSATPPLGGTEAFF. The CDR3 bases are TGCAGTGCTACCCCTCCATTGGGAGGCACTGAAGCTTTCTTT.

CDR3 in amino acids: CASSHPSYRGASSYNEQFF. The DNA of the CDR3 is TGTGCCAGCAGCCATCCCTCATACCGGGGGGCCAGCTCCTACAATGAGCAGTTCTTC. The rearrangement joins TRBV3-1 to TRBJ2-1, with TRBD2 as a possible D gene (7 bases). The length of the CDR3 is 19 residues. Trimming cost V 3 bases and J 0 bases, with 21 bases left between them. Germline V lookup: CDR1 LGHDT, CDR2 YNNKEL (reference sequence).

There are a few counts of this clonotype. V gene TRBV28 combines with J gene TRBJ2-1; 11 bases map to TRBD1. The CDR3 is made up of 15 amino acids. V dropped 11 bases and J dropped 4; count of bases not matched to a gene: 10. In germline, CDR1 is MDHEN, CDR2 SYDVKM. DNA of the CDR3: TGTGCCGGCAACATGGGGACAGGGGGATACAATGAGCAGTTCTTC. Its protein is CAGNMGTGGYNEQFF.

This clonotype was counted a few times. This chain uses TRBV4-3 with TRBJ2-1; maybe TRBD2 (6 bases). The germline V and J ends were trimmed by 0 bases and 4 bases, with 10 bases remaining between them. Per germline, CDR1 LGHNA and CDR2 YSLEER. This CDR3 is built from 15 residues. Here the CDR3 DNA reads TGCGCCAGCAGCCAAGATTCAGGGACTTACAATGAGCAGTTCTTC. Amino acid sequence: CASSQDSGTYNEQFF.

This clonotype was seen only a few times. The chain employs TRBV20-1 and TRBJ1-5; D call uncertain. CDR1 and CDR2 (germline): DFQATT, SNEGSKA (reference sequence). V dropped 3 bases and J dropped 3 bases, with 9 bases sitting between them. CDR3 length: 13 residues. The CDR3 reads CSASILLNQPQHF. DNA of the CDR3: TGCAGTGCTAGTATTCTCCTCAATCAGCCCCAGCATTTT.

This clonotype has only a few counts. This chain connects TRBV6-2 or TRBV6-3 to TRBJ2-7, with 9 bases lining up with TRBD2. V gave up 5 bases and J gave up 3 bases; unmatched junction bases: 11. This CDR3 region has 16 residues. The germline V gene has CDR1 MNHEY and CDR2 SVGEGT. For the CDR3, the DNA is TGTGCCAGCAGTAACCCCTTAGCGGGAGTCAGCTACGAGCAGTACTTC. Protein: CASSNPLAGVSYEQYF.

This clonotype was observed a handful of times. This chain connects TRBV11-2 to TRBJ2-5, with D possibly matching TRBD1 (6 bases). The CDR3 is made up of 17 amino acids. V lost 2 bases, J lost 4 bases, and 20 bases lay in between. Germline V gene data show CDR1 as SGHAT and CDR2 as FQNNGV. CDR3: CASSLSLTAGVGETQYF. The CDR3 DNA sequence: TGTGCCAGCAGCTTATCCCTCACGGCAGGGGTAGGAGAGACCCAGTACTTC.

This clonotype was seen only a few times. CDR3 amino acids: CASSLFADGAYEQYF. The CDR3, as DNA: TGTGCCAGCAGCTTATTCGCGGACGGAGCCTACGAGCAGTACTTC. The V and J genes are TRBV7-6 and TRBJ2-7; D not resolved. The CDR3 has 15 residues. Trimming removed 2 bases from V and 2 bases from J, with 13 bases in between. CDR1 is SGHVS, CDR2 FNYEAQ, per germline.

This clonotype was picked up a small number of times. The chain joins TRBV7-9 to TRBJ1-3; TRBD1 agrees at 9 bases. The CDR3 loop spans 16 amino acids. J lost 8 bases, V lost 5 bases, and 13 bases had no gene match. In germline, CDR1 is SEHNR, CDR2 FQNEAQ (reference sequence). This CDR3 reads CASSRRRTGDVDTIYF. In nucleotides, the CDR3 is TGTGCCAGCAGCAGGCGACGGACAGGGGATGTAGACACCATATATTTT.

The rearrangement uses TRBV11-2 and TRBJ2-3; weak D call: TRBD1 (5 bases). Deletions cut 4 bases from V and 5 bases from J, with 22 bases between. The CDR3 spans 17 residues. Per the germline V gene, CDR1 is SGHAT and CDR2 is FQNNGV. CDR3 region: CASSSEFRQLALDTQYF. As DNA, the CDR3 is TGTGCCAGCAGCTCAGAGTTCAGACAGCTGGCCCTAGATACGCAGTATTTT.

This rearrangement joins TRBV6-4 to TRBJ2-1, with D perhaps TRBD2 (6 bases). The CDR3 loop spans 13 amino acids. CDR1 MRHNA and CDR2 SNTAGT come from the germline V gene. Trimming removed 1 base at V and 9 bases at J, with 10 bases between. The CDR3, as DNA: TGTGCCAGCAGTGACTGGGGGGAGCGTGAGCAGTTCTTC. Amino acid sequence: CASSDWGEREQFF.

This rearrangement joins TRBV7-2 to TRBJ1-6; D is perhaps TRBD1 (5 bases). Germline lookup yields CDR1 SGHTA and CDR2 FQGNSA. This CDR3 has 15 residues. V was pared by 7 bases and J by 4 bases, with 14 bases between. CDR3 sequence: CASNVRTPYNSPLHF. The CDR3 coding sequence is TGTGCCAGCAACGTACGGACACCTTATAATTCACCCCTCCACTTT.

This clonotype was observed a few times. The chain employs TRBV27 and TRBJ2-7; D is unclear. The CDR3 covers 13 residues. CDR1 is MNHEY and CDR2 is SMNVEV in the germline V gene (reference sequence). Trimming shortened V by 6 bases and J by 1 base, and 10 bases separated the two germline ends. CDR3: CASRPLLSYEQYF. In nucleotides, the CDR3 is TGTGCCAGCAGGCCACTGCTTTCCTACGAGCAGTACTTC.

This clonotype was detected only a few times. The chain couples TRBV11-2 to TRBJ2-3; TRBD2 agrees at 13 bases. The CDR3 runs to 16 residues. The germline V gene encodes CDR1 SGHAT and CDR2 FQNNGV. The V segment lost 5 bases and the J segment 6 bases; nucleotides outside the gene matches: 8. CDR3 sequence (DNA): TGTGCCAGCAGCCACAGTGCGACTAGCGGGAGGGATACGCAGTATTTT. Amino acids: CASSHSATSGRDTQYF.

J is TRBJ2-7 and V is TRBV7-9, with TRBD2 matching 10 bases. Trimming took 5 bases from V and 3 from J; bases not matched to a gene: 7. This CDR3 has 15 amino acids. Germline-derived CDR1 and CDR2 are SEHNR and FQNEAQ (reference sequence). The CDR3 sequence is CASSVTSGTFYEQYF. The CDR3 DNA reads as TGTGCCAGCAGCGTAACTAGCGGGACATTCTACGAGCAGTACTTC.

The genes are TRBV19 and TRBJ2-7; D is possibly TRBD1 (5 bases). The CDR3 has 13 amino acids. Deletions cut 3 bases from V and 6 bases from J, with 12 bases between. The germline gives CDR1 LNHDA, CDR2 SQIVND (reference sequence). The CDR3 nucleotides are TGTGCCAGTAGTATTCTAACAGGCCGCGAGCAGTACTTC. Protein sequence: CASSILTGREQYF.

This clonotype showed up just a few times. This chain uses TRBV20-1 with TRBJ2-3; 10 bases agree with TRBD2. The CDR3 runs to 15 residues. Germline V gives CDR1 DFQATT, CDR2 SNEGSKA (reference sequence). V was pared by 0 bases and J by 7 bases, with 7 bases of the junction left unmatched. CDR3 region: CSARDPGLAINTQYF. The CDR3 bases are TGCAGTGCTAGAGATCCGGGACTAGCGATCAATACGCAGTATTTT.

This clonotype came up a few times. The V call is TRBV10-3, the J call TRBJ2-2; D perhaps matches TRBD1 (6 bases). The CDR3 loop spans 17 amino acids. The germline V gene has CDR1 ENHRY and CDR2 SYGVKD. V dropped 6 bases and J dropped 5 bases, with 22 bases sitting between them. Here the CDR3 DNA reads TGTGCCATCAGGGGGGCAACAGGGATGGGTAAAACCGGGGAGCTGTTTTTT. This translates into CAIRGATGMGKTGELFF.